The rows below give T cell receptor beta chains drawn from one sample of a study of blood T cells in healthy people across ages. TCRdb re-called the 5' RACE reads through MiXCR, storing one row per CDR3 protein. Among about 690,000 distinct CDR3 sequences listed, 40% to 50% were seen once. Material for sequencing was blood. The receptors come from a man older than 75 in good health. CDR3s include the opening cysteine and the closing phenylalanine or tryptophan.

>TRBV7-2|TRBJ1-2
CASSPRQSANYGYTF
>TRBV20-1|NA
CTTTSGSRSYNEQYF
>TRBV6-2/TRBV6-3|TRBJ1-5
CASSYGTGGSLLGNQPQHF
>TRBV3-1|NA
CASSLRGRGYEQYF
>TRBV6-1|TRBJ2-4
CASSTPQGARLAKNIQYF
>TRBV6-2/TRBV6-3|TRBJ2-1
CASSQDDRASYNEQFF
>TRBV6-5|TRBJ1-4
CASSITGGNEKLFF
>TRBV6-2/TRBV6-3|TRBJ1-2
CASSYQRETYGYTF
>TRBV3-1|TRBJ2-4
CASSRDLAKNIQYF
>TRBV7-9|TRBJ1-2
CASSFGSQGGYGYTF
>TRBV20-1|TRBJ1-3
CSARGESSGNTIYF
>TRBV6-2/TRBV6-3|TRBJ2-7
CASSLQTAKRLQYF
>TRBV14|TRBJ1-6
CASSFGISNSPLHF
>TRBV7-2|TRBJ2-7
CASSLWGDNTYEQYF
>TRBV30|TRBJ2-7
CAWTQGGTWEQYF
>TRBV7-6|TRBJ2-7
CASSLAGDRDEQYF
>TRBV3-1|TRBJ2-5
CASSQESIETQYF
>TRBV28|NA
CASSSLRAERLNEQYF
>TRBV4-2|TRBJ2-3
CASSQDGTSGFSTDTQYF
>TRBV6-6|TRBJ1-1
CASSYEVGTEAFF
>TRBV6-5|TRBJ2-7
CASSMGQGSDYEQYF
>TRBV25-1|TRBJ2-2
CASSLKHSSNTGELFF
>TRBV7-3|TRBJ2-2
CASSFTGTGIGELFF
>TRBV5-1|TRBJ2-7
CASSSGLAPYNEQYF
>TRBV6-5|TRBJ2-5
CASRLGTGAETQYF
>TRBV7-9|TRBJ2-4
CASSLAGAKDIQYF
>TRBV6-2/TRBV6-3|TRBJ2-1
CASSKQLAWDNEQFF
>TRBV6-5|NA
CASSYSSGGSYEQYF
>TRBV7-9|TRBJ1-2
CASSGDRASVDYGYTF
>TRBV12-3/TRBV12-4|TRBJ1-1
CASSPRGGAFF
>TRBV28|TRBJ2-5
CASSLGQGPETQYF
>TRBV9|TRBJ2-1
CASSPRTSGVGEQFF
>TRBV6-2/TRBV6-3|TRBJ2-3
CASSSPLVAGGTDTQYF
>TRBV6-5|TRBJ2-7
CASSYRKTSGDPYEQYF
>TRBV6-2/TRBV6-3|TRBJ2-3
CAAQRQGVTDTQYF
>TRBV27|TRBJ1-2
CASSSRTGEGGYTF
>TRBV7-2|TRBJ2-5
CASSSPRQGETQYF
>TRBV29-1|TRBJ2-5
CSVEIEQGKRETQYF
>TRBV5-1|TRBJ1-2
CASAGTANYGYTF
>TRBV30|TRBJ1-1
CAWSVRTIGANTEAFF
>TRBV20-1|TRBJ2-1
CSARAVSGGYNEQFF
>TRBV6-5|TRBJ1-5
CATSRAPSGQPQHF
>TRBV6-2/TRBV6-3|TRBJ2-1
CASSYLTGSGSDNEQFF
>TRBV27|TRBJ2-7
CASSLRPGGASSYEQYF
>TRBV12-3/TRBV12-4|TRBJ2-3
CASSTGVVSDTQYF
>TRBV20-1|TRBJ2-1
CSAPLGPRYNEQFF
>TRBV7-8|TRBJ2-3
CASSKVKGPGRGTQYF
>TRBV28|TRBJ2-4
CASSLGQGPDIQYF
>TRBV20-1|TRBJ2-7
CSARGLAVSYEQYF
>TRBV4-3|TRBJ1-1
CASSQDVNTEAFF
>TRBV29-1|TRBJ2-2
CSVGLAGGTGELFF
>TRBV7-2|TRBJ2-1
CASSLVLTGQGKNEQFF
>TRBV20-1|TRBJ2-1
CSAHLGTSGGAGEQFF
>TRBV9|TRBJ2-3
CASSEGGRVSTDTQYF
>TRBV15|TRBJ2-7
CATSGGLTSGPYEQYF
>TRBV4-1|NA
CASSINSAYNEQYF
>TRBV7-2|TRBJ2-5
CASRNGRVQETQYF
>TRBV4-3|TRBJ2-1
CASSQDWARDEQFF
>TRBV6-2/TRBV6-3|TRBJ2-7
CASSYMVTTEQYF